This T cell receptor (beta chain) was obtained from a study of cytomegalovirus exposure and HLA in healthy donors. The PCR had 60 Vbeta and 13 Jbeta primers. Method: immunoSEQ multiplex PCR; TCRdb's copy keeps in-frame clones and lacks some. The sample lists around 130,000 clones, about four fifths seen once, with roughly 4.2% in the top ten. This CDR3 is 16 amino acids long. V was cut by 3 bases and J by 0 bases, with 12 bases left in between. In germline, CDR1 is SGHTA, CDR2 FQGNSA. This clonotype was sampled from a woman in her thirties or forties in good health and CMV-seronegative. The specimen was PBMCs. The chain combines TRBV7-2 with TRBJ1-5; D perhaps matches TRBD1 (5 bases). The CDR3 here is CASSFATAYSNQPQHF. In DNA form, the CDR3 reads TGTGCCAGCAGCTTTGCGACAGCATATAGCAATCAGCCCCAGCATTTT.